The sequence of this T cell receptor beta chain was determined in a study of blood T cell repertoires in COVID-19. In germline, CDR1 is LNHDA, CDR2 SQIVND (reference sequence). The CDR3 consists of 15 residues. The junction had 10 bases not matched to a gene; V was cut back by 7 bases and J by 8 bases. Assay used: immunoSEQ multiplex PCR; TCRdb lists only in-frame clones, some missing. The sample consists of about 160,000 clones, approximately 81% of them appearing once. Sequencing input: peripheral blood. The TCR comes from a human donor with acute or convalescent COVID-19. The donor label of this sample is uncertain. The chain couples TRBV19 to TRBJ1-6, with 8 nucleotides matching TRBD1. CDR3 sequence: CASNLLTGAYSPLHF. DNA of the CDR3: TGTGCCAGTAACCTCCTGACAGGGGCTTATTCACCCCTCCACTTT.